This T cell receptor (beta chain) came from a study of PD-L1 blockade in urothelial cancer. The method was immunoSEQ multiplex PCR; TCRdb's version includes in-frame clones alone and lacks a portion of them. The sample has approximately 20,000 clones; 90% are singletons. Source: PBMCs, taken around atezolizumab (anti-PD-L1) treatment. This receptor was identified in a woman between 55 and 75 years old with urothelial cancer.

This chain's CDR3 is CASSPQAEFQDTQYF. The DNA for the CDR3 is TGTGCCAGCAGCCCCCAGGCCGAGTTTCAAGATACGCAGTATTTT. V is TRBV11-1 and J is TRBJ2-3; no clear D gene. The germline V and J ends were trimmed by 5 bases and 5 bases, with 17 bases remaining between them. Germline V gene data show CDR1 as SGHAT and CDR2 as FQDESV (reference sequence). CDR3 length equals 15 residues.